Following are 13 T cell receptor beta chains from one sample sequenced in a study of T cell repertoires in cytomegalovirus infection. TCRdb reprocessed the reads with MiXCR, giving one entry per CDR3 protein. The sample shows some 300,000 distinct CDR3 sequences, around 9.1% of them seen only once. Sequencing was done on a sample of PBMCs. These receptors originate from a human donor in good health (CMV status not recorded). Some clones in this sample may be carry-over from other donors' samples.

This clonotype was seen at least ten times. The gene calls are TRBV10-3 and TRBJ1-1; a weak D match, TRBD1 (5 bases). The CDR3 extends over 14 amino acids. V gave up 5 bases and J gave up 0 bases, with 10 bases separating them. Germline CDR1 and CDR2: ENHRY and SYGVKD. This chain's CDR3 is CAISQGRMNTEAFF. The CDR3 DNA is TGTGCCATCAGTCAGGGACGTATGAACACTGAAGCTTTCTTT.

This clonotype was seen many times. This chain links TRBV27 with TRBJ1-1, with D possibly TRBD1 on 5 matching bases. CDR1 and CDR2 (germline): MNHEY, SMNVEV (reference sequence). CDR3 length equals 19 residues. V gave up 2 bases and J gave up 1 base, with 23 bases separating them. The CDR3 protein is CASSLEVSRGLMGNTEAFF. The CDR3 DNA reads as TGTGCCAGCAGTTTAGAGGTCTCGAGGGGATTAATGGGGAACACTGAAGCTTTCTTT.

This clonotype was seen many times. The V and J genes are TRBV5-1 and TRBJ2-2, with 7 nucleotides matching TRBD1. The germline V gene encodes CDR1 SGHRS and CDR2 YFSETQ. This CDR3 comprises 14 residues. V gave up 4 bases and J gave up 4 bases; unmatched junction bases: 4. CDR3 DNA: TGCGCCAGCAGCCCCCGGGACAGCACCGGGGAGCTGTTTTTT. Its protein product is CASSPRDSTGELFF.

This clonotype was recorded at least ten times. The chain links TRBV7-8 to TRBJ2-7, with D unclear. Per germline, CDR1 SGHVS and CDR2 FQNEAQ. This CDR3 has 18 amino acids. Trimming pared 5 bases from V and 0 bases from J, leaving 23 bases between. The CDR3, as DNA: TGTGCCAGCAGCCTAGTGGATACCTGGGCCTCCAGCTCCTACGAGCAGTACGTC. This gives the protein CASSLVDTWASSSYEQYV.

This rearrangement joins TRBV5-1 to TRBJ2-1, with 8 positions matching TRBD1. The CDR3 length is 15 residues. The germline CDR1 and CDR2 sequences are SGHRS and YFSETQ. The J segment lost 2 bases and the V segment lost 5 bases, leaving 6 bases of the junction unmatched. As DNA, the CDR3 is TGCGCCAGCAGTGAGGCCAGGGGGCCCTACAATGAGCAGTTCTTC. As protein: CASSEARGPYNEQFF.

This clonotype was observed many times. The chain employs TRBV7-2 and TRBJ1-6; D is perhaps TRBD1 (5 bases). The ends were cut back, 5 bases at V and 10 bases at J, with 12 bases in the middle. This CDR3 contains 13 residues. The germline gives CDR1 SGHTA, CDR2 FQGNSA. In DNA, the CDR3 is TGTGCCAGCAGCACCTATTGGGGGTCACCCCTCCACTTT. Amino acid sequence: CASSTYWGSPLHF.

This clonotype was seen more than once but under ten times. The chain links TRBV28 to TRBJ1-2; maybe TRBD1 (5 bases). Germline V gives CDR1 MDHEN, CDR2 SYDVKM. Trimming took off 8 bases at V and 7 bases at J, with 11 bases between the two ends. The CDR3 sequence is 11 residues long. CDR3 protein: CASAGWFGYTF. In nucleotides, the CDR3 is TGTGCCAGCGCAGGGTGGTTTGGCTACACCTTC.

The chain links TRBV20-1 to TRBJ2-3; 7 bases agree with TRBD1. Germline CDR1 is DFQATT and CDR2 is SNEGSKA (reference sequence). Trimming cost V 5 bases and J 1 base; bases outside gene matches: 9. The CDR3 is 15 amino acids. CDR3 coding DNA: TGCAGTGCTTTGAATGCCGGGACAGGCACAGATACGCAGTATTTT. Translated: CSALNAGTGTDTQYF.

This clonotype was counted only a few times. The gene calls are TRBV7-9 and TRBJ1-2, with D perhaps TRBD1 (6 bases). Germline V gives CDR1 SEHNR, CDR2 FQNEAQ (reference sequence). With 5 bases removed from V and 9 bases from J, the gap between germline ends came to 16 bases. The length of the CDR3 is 13 residues. The CDR3 here is CASSRGAQGRYTF. CDR3 in DNA: TGTGCCAGCAGCCGCGGGGCACAGGGCCGCTACACCTTC.

The chain employs TRBV18 and TRBJ1-5, with TRBD1 identical over 9 bases. The V segment lost 5 bases and the J segment 3 bases; nucleotides outside the gene matches: 11. Germline loops: CDR1 KGHSH, CDR2 LQKENI. CDR3 length equals 17 residues. The CDR3 reads CASSSTGGGGDNQPQHF. The CDR3, as DNA: TGTGCCAGCTCATCGACAGGGGGTGGCGGAGACAATCAGCCCCAGCATTTT.

Many counts were recorded for this clonotype. This rearrangement joins TRBV3-1 to TRBJ2-2; D remains unclear. Germline V gene lookup returns CDR1 LGHDT and CDR2 YNNKEL (reference sequence). The ends were cut back, 1 base at V and 1 base at J, with 10 bases in the middle. CDR3 length: 16 amino acids. The CDR3 DNA reads as TGTGCCAGCAGCCAAGCGCGATCTATGAACACCGGGGAGCTGTTTTTT. Protein: CASSQARSMNTGELFF.

This clonotype has ten or more counts. The chain couples TRBV6-6 to TRBJ1-2, with unresolved D. Germline V gives CDR1 MNHNY, CDR2 SVGAGI (reference sequence). CDR3 length: 16 amino acids. Trimming left V 5 bases short and J 8 bases short, with 24 bases between. The CDR3 bases are TGTGCCAGCAGTACGCCCGGTATTTCAACACTTAGGGGCTACACCTTC. Protein sequence: CASSTPGISTLRGYTF.

In this sample, this clonotype turned up many times. V gene TRBV4-2 combines with J gene TRBJ2-7; no clear D. With 0 bases removed from V and 4 bases from J, the gap between germline ends came to 13 bases. The CDR3 length is 15 residues. Germline lookup yields CDR1 LGHNA and CDR2 YNFKEQ. The CDR3 DNA follows: TGTGCCAGCAGCCAAGATGCGGCAGGTTCGTACGAGCAGTACTTC. It is translated as CASSQDAAGSYEQYF.